What follows describes a single TCR beta chain. The V gene's germline CDR1 is SGHTA and CDR2 FQGTGA. After removal of 5 bases from V and 0 bases from J, the junction contained 6 bases not matched to a gene. This CDR3 comprises 15 residues. This sample is part of a study of blood T cell repertoires in COVID-19. Assay: immunoSEQ multiplex PCR; the TCRdb copy retains only in-frame clones and omits some. The sample shows about 86,000 clones, approximately 88% of them seen only once. The chain recombines TRBV7-3 with TRBJ1-2, with TRBD1 identical over 7 bases. This receptor was identified in a woman aged 80 or over with active or convalescent COVID-19. Material: peripheral blood. Written as DNA, the CDR3 is TGTGCCAGCAGCCCGCAGGGGGGATCTAACTATGGCTACACCTTC. Translating it yields CASSPQGGSNYGYTF.